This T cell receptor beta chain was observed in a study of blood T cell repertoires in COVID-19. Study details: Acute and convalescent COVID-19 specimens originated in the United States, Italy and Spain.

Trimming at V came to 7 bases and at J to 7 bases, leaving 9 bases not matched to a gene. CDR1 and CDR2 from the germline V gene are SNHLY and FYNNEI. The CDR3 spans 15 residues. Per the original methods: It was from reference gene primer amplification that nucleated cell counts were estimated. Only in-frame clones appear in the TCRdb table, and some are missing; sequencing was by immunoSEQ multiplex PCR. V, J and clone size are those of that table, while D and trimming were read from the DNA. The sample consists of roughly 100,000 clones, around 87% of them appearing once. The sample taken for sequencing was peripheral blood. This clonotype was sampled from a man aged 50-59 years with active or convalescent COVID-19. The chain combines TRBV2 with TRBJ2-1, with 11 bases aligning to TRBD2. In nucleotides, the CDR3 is TGTGCCAGCAACCAACTAGCGGGGGCCGGGAATGAGCAGTTCTTC. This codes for CASNQLAGAGNEQFF.